This T cell receptor (beta chain) was obtained from a study of blood T cell repertoires in COVID-19. Sequenced by immunoSEQ multiplex PCR; TCRdb stores in-frame clones only, minus some. In the table there are around 250,000 clones, approximately 91% of which are singletons. Germline values: CDR1 MGHRA, CDR2 YSYEKL. The ends lost 0 bases at V and 4 bases at J; junction bases unmatched: 9. This CDR3 contains 17 residues. This receptor was taken from a human donor in a cohort exposed to, infected with or recovered from COVID-19 (not recorded which). The donor label of this sample is uncertain. This chain joins TRBV4-1 and TRBJ2-1, with TRBD2 matching 7 bases. The specimen sequenced was PBMCs or T cells enriched from blood (not recorded which). CDR3: CASSQDLRRGRYNEQFF. As DNA, the CDR3 is TGCGCCAGCAGCCAAGATTTGAGGCGGGGGAGGTACAATGAGCAGTTCTTC.